Shown below are 11 T cell receptor beta chains from a single sample sequenced in a study of early T cells in non-severe SARS-CoV-2 infection. MiXCR was run by TCRdb on the 5' RACE reads, yielding one entry per CDR3 protein. The table includes over 55,000 distinct CDR3 sequences, about 8% detected once. Source material: whole blood. The receptors shown here come from an adult who was a healthcare worker with PCR-confirmed SARS-CoV-2 infection or an uninfected control (not recorded which).

This clonotype came up many times. The chain joins TRBV2 to TRBJ2-4; D not resolved. The V end was cut by 3 bases, the J end by 0 bases, with 9 bases between. Germline CDR1 and CDR2: SNHLY and FYNNEI. The CDR3 is made up of 15 amino acids. The CDR3 sequence is CASSEWGIAKNIQYF. In nucleotides, the CDR3 is TGTGCCAGCAGTGAGTGGGGAATAGCCAAAAACATTCAGTACTTC.

This clonotype was detected only a few times. J is TRBJ2-4 and V is TRBV7-9; 11 positions agree with TRBD1. The CDR3 is 16 residues long. Germline CDR1 reads SEHNR; CDR2 reads FQNEAQ (reference sequence). After removal of 4 bases from V and 5 bases from J, the junction contained 7 bases not matched to a gene. CDR3 region: CASSSIGQGAQNIQYF. The CDR3 bases are TGTGCCAGCAGCTCAATAGGACAGGGGGCTCAAAACATTCAGTACTTC.

This clonotype was recorded at least ten times. J is TRBJ2-2 and V is TRBV7-3; TRBD2 might be the D (5 bases). Germline V gives CDR1 SGHTA, CDR2 FQGTGA. V lost 0 bases to trimming and J lost 5 bases, with 7 bases between them. The CDR3 sequence is 14 residues long. The CDR3 is CASSLTGRTGELFF. The CDR3 region has the DNA TGTGCCAGCAGCTTAACGGGGAGAACCGGGGAGCTGTTTTTT.

The chain links TRBV30 to TRBJ2-7; D unresolved. Germline V gene sequence: CDR1 GTSNPN, CDR2 SVGIG (reference sequence). V was clipped by 2 bases and J by 1 base, with 9 bases between them. The CDR3 is 13 amino acids. The CDR3 spells CAWSPQVSYEQYF. DNA of the CDR3: TGTGCCTGGAGTCCACAAGTATCCTACGAGCAGTACTTC. Based on the CDR3 plus reference TRBV30 and TRBJ2-7, the full variable domain is SQTIHQWPATLVQPVGSPLSLECTVEGTSNPNLYWYRQAAGRGLQLLFYSVGIGQISSEVPQNLSASRPQDRQFILSSKKLLLSDSGFYLCAWSPQVSYEQYFGPGTRLTVT.

V usage is TRBV30 and J usage is TRBJ1-1, with D possibly matching TRBD1 (5 bases). Germline loops: CDR1 GTSNPN, CDR2 SVGIG (reference sequence). V was pared by 3 bases and J by 13 bases, with 18 bases between. This CDR3 region has 12 residues. CDR3 protein: CAWSPSGARGFF. The CDR3 DNA reads TGTGCCTGGAGCCCCTCCGGGGCGCGAGGTTTCTTT.

V and J are TRBV20-1 and TRBJ2-3, with 13 bases matching TRBD2. V shed 1 base, J shed 7 bases, and the junction held 11 bases outside the gene matches. Per the germline V gene, CDR1 is DFQATT and CDR2 is SNEGSKA (reference sequence). CDR3 length equals 17 residues. CDR3 in DNA: TGCAGTGCTAGAGGCCGGACTAGCGGGAGTGTTGTGAATACGCAGTATTTT. It specifies CSARGRTSGSVVNTQYF.

By share, this clonotype ranks as medium-sized. This chain links TRBV4-1 with TRBJ2-3, with D possibly being TRBD1 (5 bases). V gave up 6 bases and J gave up 2 bases, with 15 bases separating them. The CDR3 length is 15 residues. Germline-derived CDR1 and CDR2 are MGHRA and YSYEKL. The CDR3 spells CASSPAGHDTDTQYF. CDR3 in DNA: TGCGCCAGCAGTCCTGCCGGACACGACACAGATACGCAGTATTTT.

This clonotype came up many times. This rearrangement joins TRBV20-1 to TRBJ1-2; 9 bases match TRBD1. Trimming at V came to 5 bases and at J to 2 bases, leaving 3 bases not matched to a gene. Germline V CDR1 and CDR2: DFQATT, SNEGSKA (reference sequence). There are 13 residues in the CDR3. In DNA, the CDR3 is TGCAGTGCTGGGACAGGGAGGAACTATGGCTACACCTTC. Its translation is CSAGTGRNYGYTF.

This clonotype has ten or more counts. The chain employs TRBV19 and TRBJ2-2, with a possible D match to TRBD2 (5 bases). CDR3 length: 17 amino acids. CDR1 and CDR2 (germline): LNHDA, SQIVND (reference sequence). V lost 3 bases and J lost 0, with 14 bases in between. The DNA for the CDR3 is TGTGCCAGTAGTATCGCGAGGGCCTTAACGAACACCGGGGAGCTGTTTTTT. Translating gives CASSIARALTNTGELFF.

In this sample, this clonotype turned up many times. The chain joins TRBV13 to TRBJ2-5; 7 bases align to TRBD2. Germline V gene sequence: CDR1 PRHDT, CDR2 FYEKMQ (reference sequence). J lost 0 bases, V lost 4 bases, and 14 bases had no gene match. CDR3 length: 18 residues. The CDR3 protein is CASSSGFQASGYQETQYF. The CDR3, as DNA: TGTGCCAGCAGCTCAGGGTTTCAGGCTAGCGGATACCAAGAGACCCAGTACTTC.

The chain combines TRBV6-1 with TRBJ2-2, with D hard to call. The germline V gene encodes CDR1 MNHNS and CDR2 SASEGT. There are 13 residues in the CDR3. Between the trimmed V and J ends, which lost 4 bases and 5 bases, there was a span of 8 bases. CDR3 nucleotides: TGTGCCAGCAGTGGGGGAAGGACCGGGGAGCTGTTTTTT. Its protein product is CASSGGRTGELFF.